Below are 20 T cell receptor beta chains sequenced from a single sample in a study of molecular identifiers for immune sequencing clone quantification. MiXCR was run by TCRdb on the PCR reads, yielding one entry per CDR3 protein. The table includes more than 550,000 distinct CDR3 sequences, about 25% detected once. Sample: naive CD8+ T cells from blood, with Jurkat cell RNA spiked in. Subset noted: FACS-sorted CD8+CD4-CCR7+CD45RA+ naive T cells. These receptors came from a human donor in good health. Some libraries in this study had Jurkat cell RNA spiked in.

Points on this clonotype: A much larger clonotype is one base distant, so this may be a read error. This chain uses TRBV4-1 with TRBJ2-7; D might be TRBD2 (6 bases). The V gene's germline CDR1 is MGHRA and CDR2 YSYEKL. The CDR3 is 16 residues long. CDR3 nucleotides: TGCGCCAGCAGCCAAGAAACTATGGGACTGGCCTACGAGCAGTGCTTC. It encodes CASSQETMGLAYEQCF.

This clonotype was seen at least ten times. This sequence joins TRBV27 and TRBJ1-4; D is uncertain. Germline-derived CDR1 and CDR2 are MNHEY and SMNVEV (reference sequence). Between the trimmed V and J ends, which lost 3 bases and 5 bases, there was a span of 16 bases. This CDR3 has 16 residues. Written as DNA, the CDR3 is TGTGCCAGCAGTTTCTACCCCCCTGAGACCAATGAAAAACTGTTTTTT. Encoded protein: CASSFYPPETNEKLFF.

The chain joins TRBV19 to TRBJ1-5; D might be TRBD1 (6 bases). The germline CDR1 and CDR2 sequences are LNHDA and SQIVND (reference sequence). Deletions cut 7 bases from V and 0 bases from J, with 13 bases between. This CDR3 region has 15 residues. The CDR3 loop reads CASKGGLHSNQPQHF. CDR3 coding DNA: TGTGCCAGTAAGGGGGGACTGCATAGCAATCAGCCCCAGCATTTT. Supplemented by reference TRBV19 and TRBJ1-5, the full variable domain reads DGGITQSPKYLFRKEGQNVTLSCEQNLNHDAMYWYRQDPGQGLRLIYYSQIVNDFQKGDIAEGYSVSREKKESFPLTVTSAQKNPTAFYLCASKGGLHSNQPQHFGDGTRLSIL.

In regard to this clonotype: This may arise from a read error, as a much more abundant clone is one base away. V is TRBV4-3 and J is TRBJ1-5; 11 bases fit TRBD1. This CDR3 is 18 amino acids long. From germline, CDR1 is LGHNA and CDR2 YSLEER. The CDR3 DNA reads TGCGCCCGCAGCCAAGATCTGCGTGGACAGGGGGCAAGGCAGCCCCAGCATTTT. Its protein is CARSQDLRGQGARQPQHF.

This chain links TRBV6-2 or TRBV6-3 with TRBJ2-5, with D unresolved. With 3 bases removed from V and 2 bases from J, the gap between germline ends came to 10 bases. In germline, CDR1 is MNHEY, CDR2 SVGEGT. The length of the CDR3 is 14 residues. The CDR3 coding sequence is TGTGCCAGCAGTTATGAAGGCTTTCAAGAGACCCAGTACTTC. Residues: CASSYEGFQETQYF.

The sample holds a few counts of this clonotype. The V gene is TRBV3-1, the J gene TRBJ2-7; D is perhaps TRBD1 or TRBD2 (6 bases each). V was cut by 0 bases and J by 2 bases, with 14 bases left in between. Germline V gene lookup returns CDR1 LGHDT and CDR2 YNNKEL (reference sequence). The CDR3 consists of 16 residues. The CDR3 loop reads CASSQDIRGATYEQYF. CDR3 DNA: TGTGCCAGCAGCCAAGATATTAGGGGGGCCACCTACGAGCAGTACTTC.

This rearrangement joins TRBV24-1 to TRBJ2-1, with D hard to call. V lost 4 bases and J 4 bases, leaving 13 bases between the germline ends. Per germline, CDR1 KGHDR and CDR2 SFDVKD. CDR3 size: 15 residues. DNA of the CDR3: TGTGCCACCAGTGAGGCAGGATCCCTTTACAATGAGCAGTTCTTC. Its translation is CATSEAGSLYNEQFF.

This clonotype was counted only a few times. The rearrangement joins TRBV19 to TRBJ2-7; 11 nucleotides match TRBD1. This CDR3 is built from 15 residues. Per the germline V gene, CDR1 is LNHDA and CDR2 is SQIVND (reference sequence). Trimming took 5 bases from V and 2 from J; bases not matched to a gene: 5. CDR3 sequence: CASSYGTGGPYEQYF. The CDR3 DNA sequence: TGTGCCAGTAGTTATGGGACAGGGGGGCCCTACGAGCAGTACTTC.

As regards this clonotype: This likely comes from a read error, as the CDR3 has no conserved phenylalanine or tryptophan at its end. The V gene is TRBV20-1, the J gene TRBJ2-5; possibly TRBD1 or TRBD2 for D (5 bases each). CDR1 is DFQATT, CDR2 SNEGSKA, per germline (reference sequence). This CDR3 is built from 14 residues. Trimming took off 6 bases at V and 3 bases at J, with 17 bases between the two ends. The CDR3: CSAEDRDQKETQYL. The CDR3 DNA follows: TGCAGTGCGGAAGACCGGGACCAAAAAGAGACCCAGTACCTC.

The chain joins TRBV7-2 to TRBJ2-3; tentative D call: TRBD2 (6 bases). The CDR3 covers 15 residues. Trimming left V 7 bases short and J 7 bases short, with 21 bases between. The germline V gene encodes CDR1 SGHTA and CDR2 FQGNSA. CDR3 nucleotides: TGTGCCAGCACTCTAGGTGGAGGGCTGGGAAATACGCAGTATTTT. Amino acid sequence: CASTLGGGLGNTQYF.

The rearrangement joins TRBV6-2 or TRBV6-3 to TRBJ2-2, with D unresolved. Germline-derived CDR1 and CDR2 are MNHEY and SVGEGT. This CDR3 is built from 12 residues. V was cut by 6 bases and J by 8 bases, with 10 bases left in between. DNA for the CDR3: TGTGCCAGCAGCTTGGGTAGGGGGGAGCTGTTTTTT. It yields the protein CASSLGRGELFF.

For this clonotype: A much larger clone sits a single nucleotide away, making a read error possible. The chain carries TRBV7-9 and TRBJ2-1; D ambiguous. Per the germline V gene, CDR1 is SEHNR and CDR2 is FQNEAQ (reference sequence). The V and J ends lost 4 bases and 1 base respectively, with 8 bases between them. This CDR3 is built from 14 residues. The DNA of the CDR3 is TGTGCCAGCAGCTCCTGGGGTTCCTACAATGAGCAGTTCTTC. This sequence encodes CASSSWGSYNEQFF.

The rearrangement joins TRBV9 to TRBJ2-2; 15 nucleotides line up with TRBD2. Germline V CDR1 and CDR2: SGDLS, YYNGEE. This CDR3 region has 16 residues. V shed 3 bases and J 5 bases; nucleotides not matched to a gene: 2. In DNA form, the CDR3 reads TGTGCCAGCAGCGGGACTAGCGGGGGGGCGACCGGGGAGCTGTTTTTT. Protein sequence: CASSGTSGGATGELFF.

The genes are TRBV11-2 and TRBJ2-1, with 13 bases aligning to TRBD2. With 4 bases clipped from V and 9 bases from J, the junction kept 12 bases outside the gene matches. The CDR3 runs to 17 residues. Germline V CDR1 and CDR2: SGHAT, FQNNGV. CDR3 coding DNA: TGTGCCAGCAGCTATCCCCCTGGACTAGCGGGAGTCCTTGAGCAGTTCTTC. Protein: CASSYPPGLAGVLEQFF.

J is TRBJ2-1 and V is TRBV18; D gene uncertain. The CDR3 length is 16 residues. Germline lookup yields CDR1 KGHSH and CDR2 LQKENI. V shed 3 bases and J shed 0 bases, with 12 bases lying between them. CDR3 loop: CASSPSSRSSYNEQFF. The CDR3 nucleotides are TGTGCCAGCTCACCTAGTAGCAGGTCCTCCTACAATGAGCAGTTCTTC.

This clonotype was seen many times. This chain uses TRBV4-1 with TRBJ2-7; 7 bases fit TRBD2. The junction had 13 bases not matched to a gene; V was cut back by 1 base and J by 4 bases. This CDR3 has 17 amino acids. Germline loops: CDR1 MGHRA, CDR2 YSYEKL. In DNA, the CDR3 is TGCGCCAGCAGCCAAGGGCTGGGAGGGCCTTCGGGGTACGAGCAGTACTTC. Translated: CASSQGLGGPSGYEQYF.

The gene calls are TRBV11-2 and TRBJ2-1; D may be TRBD1 (6 bases). The CDR3 totals 17 residues. Germline lookup yields CDR1 SGHAT and CDR2 FQNNGV. V lost 2 bases, J lost 3 bases, and 17 bases lay in between. Here the CDR3 reads CASSLPLGQIRYNEQFF. The CDR3 DNA follows: TGTGCCAGCAGCTTACCCCTCGGACAGATCCGCTACAATGAGCAGTTCTTC.

This clonotype was observed at least ten times. This chain joins TRBV20-1 and TRBJ2-5; 12 bases fit TRBD1. Germline V lookup: CDR1 DFQATT, CDR2 SNEGSKA (reference sequence). This CDR3 has 17 residues. Losses at the gene ends were 5 bases for V and 3 bases for J; bases not matched to a gene: 13. DNA of the CDR3: TGCAGTGCTTGGGCCGGGACAGGGGGCTCTTATGAAGAGACCCAGTACTTC. Protein product: CSAWAGTGGSYEETQYF.

This clonotype turned up a few times. This chain links TRBV12-3 or TRBV12-4 with TRBJ2-3; D is undetermined. The CDR3 spans 13 residues. V was cut by 11 bases and J by 2 bases, with 14 bases left in between. The CDR3 DNA is TGTGCCGGGCAAGGCAGAGACACAGATACGCAGTATTTT. Amino acids: CAGQGRDTDTQYF.

This clonotype was recorded a few times. The chain joins TRBV24-1 to TRBJ1-1; 8 bases fit TRBD1. J was trimmed by 10 bases and V by 5 bases; bases with no gene match: 8. The CDR3 sequence is 13 residues long. The V gene's germline CDR1 is KGHDR and CDR2 SFDVKD. The CDR3 is CATSVGQGGAAFF. For the CDR3, the DNA is TGTGCCACCAGTGTCGGACAGGGTGGAGCAGCTTTCTTT.